A single sample is the source of the 32 T cell receptor beta chains below, sequenced in a study of CD8+CD57+ T cells in acquired aplastic anemia. Profiling that covered TCR beta VDJ and CDR3 relied on genomic DNA as its template. A single record per CDR3 protein comes from TCRdb applying MiXCR to the reads. The sample lists hundreds of thousands of distinct CDR3 sequences; around 43% were seen once. In patients chosen for sequencing, flow cytometry had shown CD8+CD57+ cell expansion. Material for sequencing was sorted CD4+, CD8+, or CD8+CD57+ T cells (not recorded which) from PBMCs. The receptor source for this set is a human donor with aplastic anemia.

V usage is TRBV6-2 or TRBV6-3 and J usage is TRBJ1-1; TRBD1 might be the D (5 bases). CDR1 MNHEY and CDR2 SVGEGT come from the germline V gene. The CDR3 totals 14 residues. V lost 6 bases and J lost 3, with 14 bases in between. CDR3 in DNA: TGTGCCAGCAGGTGGGGGGGGGAGGACACTGAAGCTTTCTTT. Translating it yields CASRWGGEDTEAFF.

In this sample, this clonotype turned up a few times. At one end the junction does not follow the germline gene, possibly because of a read error. The J gene is TRBJ1-1, the V gene TRBV14; D is possibly TRBD1 (5 bases). The germline V gene encodes CDR1 SGHDN and CDR2 FVKESK. This CDR3 region has 21 residues. CDR3 coding DNA: TGCGCCAGCAGCCAAGATCGGTTACGCTTAATCCCAGGGTGGCTAGGGACTGAAGCTTTCTTT. Translating it yields CASSQDRLRLIPGWLGTEAFF.

Notes on this clonotype: This could be a read error, since a much larger clone is one nucleotide away. The chain is built from TRBV4-3 and TRBJ2-1, with 10 bases lining up with TRBD2. The germline V gene has CDR1 LGHNA and CDR2 YSLEER. The CDR3 is made up of 15 amino acids. CDR3 nucleotides: TGCGCGACAACTGAGGCTAGCGGGAGTAATAGTGAGCAGTTCTTC. Translation: CATTEASGSNSEQFF.

The chain carries TRBV28 and TRBJ1-5, with D possibly being TRBD1 (5 bases). The length of the CDR3 is 13 residues. Deletions cut 7 bases from V and 4 bases from J, with 11 bases between. Germline CDR1 MDHEN, CDR2 SYDVKM. CDR3 amino acids: CASILQGNQPQHF. CDR3 in DNA: TGTGCCAGCATACTTCAGGGTAATCAGCCCCAGCATTTT.

V usage is TRBV4-1 and J usage is TRBJ2-7, with 9 bases matching TRBD2. V gave up 4 bases and J gave up 6 bases; unmatched junction bases: 13. The CDR3 is 16 residues long. Germline CDR1 reads MGHRA; CDR2 reads YSYEKL. For the CDR3, the DNA is TGCGCCAGCAGCCGAGATCCAAACGGACTAGCGCTCGAGCAGTACTTC. Amino acids: CASSRDPNGLALEQYF.

The table lists this clonotype with many counts. J is TRBJ2-7 and V is TRBV20-1; 9 positions match TRBD2. J lost 2 bases, V lost 6 bases, and 5 bases had no gene match. Germline V lookup: CDR1 DFQATT, CDR2 SNEGSKA (reference sequence). The CDR3 consists of 13 residues. CDR3 in amino acids: CSARTSEPYEQYF. The CDR3 region has the DNA TGCAGTGCCAGGACTAGCGAACCCTACGAGCAGTACTTC.

The J gene is TRBJ2-6, the V gene TRBV7-2; D uncertain. Trimming took 5 bases from V and 0 from J, leaving 8 bases between them. The V gene's germline CDR1 is SGHTA and CDR2 FQGNSA. This CDR3 region has 15 residues. The CDR3 bases are TGTGCCAGCAGCCCCGCCGTCTCTGGGGCCAACGTCCTGACTTTC. It is translated as CASSPAVSGANVLTF. The full variable domain, rest sourced from reference TRBV7-2 and TRBJ2-6, is GAGVSQSPSNKVTEKGKDVELRCDPISGHTALYWYRQSLGQGLEFLIYFQGNSAPDKSGLPSDRFSAERTGGSVSTLTIQRTQQEDSAVYLCASSPAVSGANVLTFGAGSRLTVL.

This clonotype has more than one count but fewer than ten. The V and J genes are TRBV5-8 and TRBJ2-1; 13 positions agree with TRBD2. J was trimmed by 5 bases and V by 4 bases; bases with no gene match: 9. CDR1 is SGHTS, CDR2 YDEGEE, per germline. This CDR3 has 17 residues. The chain's CDR3 is CASSQLAGGLSDNEQFF. CDR3 nucleotide sequence: TGTGCCAGCAGCCAACTAGCGGGGGGGCTAAGTGACAATGAGCAGTTCTTC.

This clonotype appeared many times. This chain joins TRBV12-5 and TRBJ1-1; TRBD1 might be the D (6 bases). The CDR3 consists of 19 residues. Germline lookup yields CDR1 LGHNT and CDR2 FRNRAP. Trimming stripped 0 bases from V and 0 bases from J, with 20 bases between. The CDR3 sequence: CASGLVLRDTFPMNTEAFF. The CDR3 coding sequence is TGTGCTAGTGGTTTGGTACTTCGGGACACTTTCCCCATGAACACTGAAGCTTTCTTT.

This clonotype was found a few times. A much more abundant neighbour one base away suggests this may be a read error. This chain's CDR3 is CASSLAFWQPESTEAFF. CDR3 DNA: TGTGCCAGCAGCTTAGCGTTTTGGCAGCCGGAGAGCACTGAAGCTTTCTTT. The chain employs TRBV7-8 and TRBJ1-1; no clear D. The CDR3 is 17 residues long. V was pared by 0 bases and J by 4 bases, with 18 bases between. The germline gives CDR1 SGHVS, CDR2 FQNEAQ.

This clonotype was picked up one time. The chain uses TRBV9 and TRBJ2-5; D ambiguous. Trimming cost V 1 base and J 5 bases, with 3 bases left between them. CDR1 is SGDLS, CDR2 YYNGEE, per germline. The CDR3 is 11 residues long. For the CDR3, the DNA is TGTGCCAGCAGCGTATCGGAGACCCAGTACTTC. It codes for CASSVSETQYF. Complete variable domain (other parts from reference TRBV9 and TRBJ2-5): DSGVTQTPKHLITATGQRVTLRCSPRSGDLSVYWYQQSLDQGLQFLIQYYNGEERAKGNILERFSAQQFPDLHSELNLSSLELGDSALYFCASSVSETQYFGPGTRLLVL.

The rearrangement joins TRBV24-1 to TRBJ2-2, with 7 bases aligning to TRBD2. The V and J ends lost 3 bases and 6 bases, in that order; junction bases with no gene match: 3. This CDR3 spans 14 amino acids. Germline lookup yields CDR1 KGHDR and CDR2 SFDVKD. The CDR3 spells CATSDPSGAGELFF. The CDR3 DNA reads as TGTGCCACCAGTGATCCCAGCGGGGCCGGGGAGCTGTTTTTT.

This clonotype was detected ten times or more. The genes are TRBV7-3 and TRBJ2-1; 9 bases fit TRBD2. V trimming: 5 bases; J trimming: 7 bases; junction bases outside the gene matches: 18. Germline-derived CDR1 and CDR2 are SGHTA and FQGTGA. The CDR3 length is 18 residues. The CDR3 loop reads CASSPSGTSLNGGNEQFF. Written as DNA, the CDR3 is TGTGCCAGCAGCCCCTCCGGGACTAGCTTAAATGGGGGGAATGAGCAGTTCTTC.

Many counts were recorded for this clonotype. The chain combines TRBV7-9 with TRBJ1-1; the D gene is possibly TRBD1 (5 bases). Germline assignment: CDR1 SEHNR and CDR2 FQNEAQ (reference sequence). The CDR3 spans 16 residues. The V gene lost 5 bases and the J gene lost 0 bases, with 16 bases spanning the gap. CDR3 residues: CASSQDMGRMNTEAFF. DNA for the CDR3: TGTGCCAGCAGCCAGGACATGGGCAGGATGAACACTGAAGCTTTCTTT.

The genes are TRBV6-4 and TRBJ2-7; 9 positions match TRBD2. The germline V gene encodes CDR1 MRHNA and CDR2 SNTAGT. J was trimmed by 3 bases and V by 2 bases; bases with no gene match: 5. The CDR3 length is 15 residues. The CDR3 coding sequence is TGTGCCAGCAGTGACGGCGGGGGGGCCAGCTACGAGCAGTACTTC. Amino acid sequence: CASSDGGGASYEQYF.

This clonotype was counted ten times or more. V is TRBV6-2 or TRBV6-3 and J is TRBJ2-5, with TRBD2 as a possible D gene (6 bases). CDR3 length: 16 amino acids. The germline V gene encodes CDR1 MNHEY and CDR2 SVGEGT. Trimming cost V 3 bases and J 4 bases, with 18 bases left between them. The chain's CDR3 is CASSYLGPDGGETQYF. CDR3 coding DNA: TGTGCCAGCAGTTATCTTGGTCCAGACGGGGGAGAGACCCAGTACTTC.

This clonotype came up many times. This rearrangement joins TRBV6-6 to TRBJ2-1; 7 bases match TRBD2. Germline-derived CDR1 and CDR2 are MNHNY and SVGAGI (reference sequence). V lost 5 bases, J lost 5 bases, and 15 bases stayed unmatched. The CDR3 covers 17 residues. CDR3 region: CASSGSLGGTRHNEQFF. In DNA, the CDR3 is TGTGCCAGCAGTGGATCGTTGGGAGGGACTCGACACAATGAGCAGTTCTTC.

This clonotype was found once. The conserved closing phenylalanine or tryptophan is absent in this CDR3, likely reflecting a read error. The limits of the CDR3 on the DNA are not certain, so only TCRdb's listed CDR3 is given. The chain joins TRBV19 to TRBJ1-4; the table's D call, TRBD1, has no DNA check behind it. The CDR3 spans 8 amino acids, including both terminal residues. Germline CDR1 is LNHDA and CDR2 is SQIVND (reference sequence). The CDR3 here is CASSIGGT.

This rearrangement joins TRBV10-1 to TRBJ1-3, with 7 positions matching TRBD1. The CDR3 runs 15 residues. Germline lookup yields CDR1 WNHNN and CDR2 SYGVQD (reference sequence). V dropped 11 bases and J dropped 7; count of bases not matched to a gene: 17. Here the CDR3 reads CAQVGRRDRANTIYF. The CDR3 DNA is TGCGCCCAAGTGGGGAGGAGGGACAGAGCTAACACCATATATTTT.

Comment on this clonotype: A much larger clone differs from this one at a single base, so this may be a read error. This sequence joins TRBV10-3 and TRBJ1-2; no firm D call. CDR1 ENHRY and CDR2 SYGVKD come from the germline V gene. The CDR3 is 13 amino acids. V was cut by 5 bases and J by 6 bases, with 13 bases left in between. The CDR3 bases are TGTGCCATCAGTTCGGGCAGAGCGCATGGCTACACCTTC. This codes for CAISSGRAHGYTF.

The table lists this clonotype with many counts. V gene TRBV19 combines with J gene TRBJ2-1; 11 bases line up with TRBD2. The CDR3 loop spans 15 amino acids. V trimming: 9 bases; J trimming: 2 bases; junction bases outside the gene matches: 6. The germline V gene has CDR1 LNHDA and CDR2 SQIVND (reference sequence). CDR3 DNA sequence: TGTGCCAGCGACCCTAGCGGGAGGACCTACAATGAGCAGTTCTTC. Its translation is CASDPSGRTYNEQFF.

The rearrangement joins TRBV3-1 to TRBJ1-2; TRBD1 matches 8 bases. CDR3 length: 16 residues. Germline trimming cut 0 bases from V and 3 bases from J; bases unmatched to any gene: 6. The germline CDR1 and CDR2 sequences are LGHDT and YNNKEL (reference sequence). CDR3 residues: CASSQDRGGQDYGYTF. In nucleotides, the CDR3 is TGTGCCAGCAGCCAAGATCGAGGGGGACAGGACTATGGCTACACCTTC.

The chain joins TRBV29-1 to TRBJ1-1; D uncertain. The germline V and J ends were trimmed by 7 bases and 2 bases, with 14 bases remaining between them. CDR1 and CDR2 from the germline V gene are SQVTM and ANQGSEA. The length of the CDR3 is 13 residues. CDR3 sequence: CSASTPPNTEAFF. Here the CDR3 DNA reads TGCAGCGCATCCACCCCACCCAACACTGAAGCTTTCTTT.

This clonotype has only a few counts. For the CDR3, the DNA is TGTGCCTGGAGTTCCGGGACAGGGACGGTTGAAGCTTTCTTT. Protein: CAWSSGTGTVEAFF. The chain combines TRBV30 with TRBJ1-1; 9 bases align to TRBD1. Looked up from germline, CDR1 is GTSNPN and CDR2 is SVGIG (reference sequence). The CDR3 is made up of 14 amino acids. Losses at the gene ends were 2 bases for V and 7 bases for J; bases not matched to a gene: 8. Together with reference TRBV30 and TRBJ1-1, the CDR3 gives the full variable domain: SQTIHQWPATLVQPVGSPLSLECTVEGTSNPNLYWYRQAAGRGLQLLFYSVGIGQISSEVPQNLSASRPQDRQFILSSKKLLLSDSGFYLCAWSSGTGTVEAFFGQGTRLTVV.

This clonotype has at least ten counts. The rearrangement uses TRBV15 and TRBJ2-7; TRBD2 might be the D (7 bases). Looked up from germline, CDR1 is LNHNV and CDR2 is YYDKDF (reference sequence). Trimming pared 0 bases from V and 3 bases from J, leaving 12 bases between. CDR3 length: 15 amino acids. The CDR3 reads CATSRERGGSYEQYF. CDR3 sequence (DNA): TGTGCCACCAGCAGAGAGAGGGGGGGCAGCTACGAGCAGTACTTC.

This chain joins TRBV9 and TRBJ2-6, with D maybe TRBD1 (6 bases). V gave up 5 bases and J gave up 0 bases, with 12 bases separating them. Germline CDR1 and CDR2: SGDLS and YYNGEE. This CDR3 is built from 16 residues. CDR3 nucleotides: TGTGCCAGCAGTTGGAGAGGGGGCTCTGGGGCCAACGTCCTGACTTTC. Its protein is CASSWRGGSGANVLTF. The full variable domain, in which reference TRBV9 and TRBJ2-6 provide the parts outside the CDR3, is DSGVTQTPKHLITATGQRVTLRCSPRSGDLSVYWYQQSLDQGLQFLIQYYNGEERAKGNILERFSAQQFPDLHSELNLSSLELGDSALYFCASSWRGGSGANVLTFGAGSRLTVL.

The rearrangement links TRBV5-1 to TRBJ1-2; D ambiguous. In germline, CDR1 is SGHRS, CDR2 YFSETQ. The CDR3 spans 13 residues. Between the trimmed V and J ends, which lost 1 base and 10 bases, there was a span of 14 bases. CDR3: CASSLRNPGIYTF. The CDR3 DNA is TGCGCCAGCAGCTTGAGAAATCCGGGAATCTACACCTTC.

This clonotype was found many times. V is TRBV7-9 and J is TRBJ2-5; 11 positions match TRBD2. Per the germline V gene, CDR1 is SEHNR and CDR2 is FQNEAQ (reference sequence). This CDR3 region has 16 residues. V was clipped by 5 bases and J by 5 bases; unmatched bases: 10. CDR3 residues: CASSMVAGGASETQYF. The CDR3, as DNA: TGTGCCAGCAGCATGGTAGCGGGGGGGGCTTCGGAGACCCAGTACTTC.

Here the CDR3 reads CASSQSARGGGYNEQFF. DNA of the CDR3: TGCGCCAGCAGCCAAAGCGCGAGGGGCGGGGGATACAATGAGCAGTTCTTC. The rearrangement joins TRBV4-3 to TRBJ2-1; 7 nucleotides match TRBD2. The length of the CDR3 is 17 residues. Germline V gives CDR1 LGHNA, CDR2 YSLEER. Unmatched junction bases numbered 11, after V lost 2 bases and J lost 4 bases.

A word on this clonotype: At one end, the junction sequence differs from germline, possibly due to a read error. The chain has TRBV7-7 and TRBJ2-5; D is unresolved. CDR3 length: 11 amino acids. Looked up from germline, CDR1 is SSHAT and CDR2 is FNYEAQ (reference sequence). The CDR3 DNA is TGTGCTAGCAGCTTAGGCGTGACCCAGTACTTC. Protein: CASSLGVTQYF.

This chain uses TRBV15 with TRBJ2-3; 7 positions agree with TRBD2. This CDR3 has 17 amino acids. Germline V lookup: CDR1 LNHNV, CDR2 YYDKDF (reference sequence). V gave up 1 base and J gave up 3 bases; unmatched junction bases: 10. In DNA, the CDR3 is TGTGCCACCAGCAGAGGCCCCATGGCCGGGGGGACAGATACGCAGTATTTT. Its protein is CATSRGPMAGGTDTQYF.

This clonotype has a count of ten or more. V is TRBV20-1 and J is TRBJ2-1; D not resolved. V lost 3 bases and J lost 0, with 6 bases in between. The CDR3 sequence is 13 residues long. Germline V gene data show CDR1 as DFQATT and CDR2 as SNEGSKA (reference sequence). CDR3: CSASGGSYNEQFF. As DNA, the CDR3 is TGCAGTGCTAGTGGCGGCTCCTACAATGAGCAGTTCTTC.